These 30 T cell receptor beta chains were sequenced from one sample in a study of T-cell reconstitution after alpha-beta-depleted transplantation in children. The TCRbeta library was prepared with unique molecular identifiers. A single record per CDR3 protein comes from TCRdb applying MiXCR to the PCR reads. The profile shows about 440,000 distinct CDR3 sequences, 43% of them singletons. This specimen was PBMCs, taken before TCRalphabeta/CD19-depleted stem cell transplant. The receptors shown here come from a girl aged 2 to 9 with aplastic anemia, due to receive a stem cell transplant.

This clonotype was seen just once. The chain joins TRBV6-1 to TRBJ2-3; TRBD1 is a possible D gene (6 bases). CDR3 size: 17 residues. In germline, CDR1 is MNHNS, CDR2 SASEGT. V was clipped by 5 bases and J by 0 bases, with 18 bases between them. The CDR3 protein is CASSLQGLTVSTDTQYF. The CDR3 nucleotides read TGTGCCAGCAGTCTCCAGGGGCTAACGGTTAGCACAGATACGCAGTATTTT.

J is TRBJ2-7 and V is TRBV18; 11 bases are shared with TRBD2. This CDR3 comprises 14 residues. V lost 3 bases to trimming and J lost 5 bases; unmatched junction nucleotides: 3. Germline loops: CDR1 KGHSH, CDR2 LQKENI. The CDR3 sequence: CASSPTSGDHEQYF. The DNA of the CDR3 is TGTGCCAGCTCACCGACTAGCGGGGACCACGAGCAGTACTTC.

This rearrangement joins TRBV29-1 to TRBJ1-1; possibly TRBD1 for D (6 bases). The germline V gene has CDR1 SQVTM and CDR2 ANQGSEA. V gave up 7 bases and J gave up 5 bases, with 14 bases separating them. The CDR3 length is 12 residues. The CDR3 DNA sequence: TGCAGCGCCCTGGAGGGGGATACTGAAGCTTTCTTT. Residues: CSALEGDTEAFF.

This chain joins TRBV18 and TRBJ2-5; D is undetermined. Per the germline V gene, CDR1 is KGHSH and CDR2 is LQKENI. CDR3 length: 12 residues. V was shortened by 3 bases and J by 5 bases, with 7 bases between the two germline ends. CDR3 sequence: CASSPIRETQYF. DNA for the CDR3: TGTGCCAGCTCACCGATTCGGGAGACCCAGTACTTC.

This clonotype occurred once. The V call is TRBV20-1, the J call TRBJ2-3; D unresolved. CDR1 is DFQATT and CDR2 is SNEGSKA in the germline V gene (reference sequence). V was trimmed by 0 bases and J by 4 bases, leaving 5 bases between them. The CDR3 extends over 12 amino acids. CDR3: CSAREVADTQYF. For the CDR3, the DNA is TGCAGTGCTAGAGAGGTCGCAGATACGCAGTATTTT.

This clonotype was observed once. The chain recombines TRBV4-1 with TRBJ2-1, with D unresolved. Trimming took off 0 bases at V and 4 bases at J, with 4 bases between the two ends. The CDR3 is made up of 13 amino acids. Per the germline V gene, CDR1 is MGHRA and CDR2 is YSYEKL. The CDR3 sequence is CASSQELYNEQFF. The CDR3 region has the DNA TGCGCCAGCAGCCAAGAATTATACAATGAGCAGTTCTTC.

The chain joins TRBV12-3 or TRBV12-4 to TRBJ2-7; tentatively, D is TRBD2 (5 bases). V was trimmed by 6 bases and J by 1 base, leaving 10 bases between them. CDR3 length equals 13 residues. The chain's CDR3 is CASSPGKSYEQYF. The CDR3 nucleotides read TGTGCCAGCAGCCCGGGGAAGTCCTACGAGCAGTACTTC.

This clonotype came up many times. The chain combines TRBV5-5 with TRBJ2-4; D is possibly TRBD1 or TRBD2 (5 bases each). This CDR3 is built from 16 residues. V was trimmed by 4 bases and J by 0 bases, leaving 14 bases between them. CDR1 is SGHKS and CDR2 is YYEKEE in the germline V gene (reference sequence). CDR3 loop: CASSLTPGTAKNIQYF. The CDR3 nucleotides read TGTGCCAGCAGCCTTACCCCCGGGACAGCCAAAAACATTCAGTACTTC.

This clonotype was recorded only once. This chain uses TRBV28 with TRBJ2-2; 8 nucleotides agree with TRBD1. V dropped 3 bases and J dropped 5; count of bases not matched to a gene: 8. Germline V gene data show CDR1 as MDHEN and CDR2 as SYDVKM. The CDR3 totals 16 residues. The CDR3 DNA reads as TGTGCCAGCAGTTTTTTGCGGGACAGGAGGACCGGGGAGCTGTTTTTT. Translated: CASSFLRDRRTGELFF.

V is TRBV4-1 and J is TRBJ2-1; 8 nucleotides agree with TRBD2. Germline lookup yields CDR1 MGHRA and CDR2 YSYEKL. The CDR3 is 17 amino acids. J was trimmed by 5 bases and V by 1 base; bases with no gene match: 10. CDR3 loop: CASSQGSAGDPHNEQFF. In DNA, the CDR3 is TGCGCCAGCAGCCAAGGATCAGCGGGAGATCCCCACAATGAGCAGTTCTTC.

The gene calls are TRBV18 and TRBJ2-3; tentative D call: TRBD2 (5 bases). The CDR3 is 21 amino acids. Per germline, CDR1 KGHSH and CDR2 LQKENI. V lost 1 base to trimming and J lost 1 base, with 27 bases between them. Written as DNA, the CDR3 is TGTGCCAGCTCACCACTTACCGTTACGGGGAGTTCGAGCACGGGCACAGATACGCAGTATTTT. Translation: CASSPLTVTGSSSTGTDTQYF.

This clonotype was found once. Compared with germline, one end of the junction differs, possibly owing to a read error. This chain joins TRBV7-9 and TRBJ1-3, with 7 positions matching TRBD1. Germline CDR1 reads SEHNR; CDR2 reads FQNEAQ (reference sequence). The CDR3 is made up of 15 amino acids. The CDR3 region is CASSLGTASGNTISF. The CDR3 nucleotides are TGTGCCAGCAGCCTAGGGACAGCCTCTGGAAACACCATATCTTTT.

The rearrangement links TRBV10-3 to TRBJ2-1, with no clear D. CDR3 length: 12 residues. Trimming stripped 2 bases from V and 7 bases from J, with 6 bases between. Germline lookup yields CDR1 ENHRY and CDR2 SYGVKD. CDR3 DNA sequence: TGTGCCATCAGTGAGGTTGTTAATGAGCAGTTCTTC. Amino acids: CAISEVVNEQFF.

V and J are TRBV20-1 and TRBJ2-1; D may be TRBD2 (6 bases). Trimming removed 6 bases at V and 4 bases at J, with 19 bases between. CDR1 is DFQATT and CDR2 is SNEGSKA in the germline V gene (reference sequence). This CDR3 is 15 amino acids long. As DNA, the CDR3 is TGCAGTGCCCTGATGGTGGCTAGCGCTTACAATGAGCAGTTCTTC. Protein sequence: CSALMVASAYNEQFF.

This chain links TRBV15 with TRBJ2-1, with D unclear. This CDR3 is 14 amino acids long. Germline CDR1 reads LNHNV; CDR2 reads YYDKDF (reference sequence). V was cut by 0 bases and J by 4 bases, with 7 bases left in between. In nucleotides, the CDR3 is TGTGCCACCAGCAGAGATGACCATTACAATGAGCAGTTCTTC. Protein product: CATSRDDHYNEQFF.

This clonotype showed up just a few times. V is TRBV7-9 and J is TRBJ2-7; 7 bases map to TRBD1. V shed 5 bases, J shed 5 bases, and the junction held 12 bases outside the gene matches. The CDR3 has 15 amino acids. Germline V gives CDR1 SEHNR, CDR2 FQNEAQ (reference sequence). CDR3 sequence reads: CASSPPEGGWDEQYF. The CDR3 DNA sequence: TGTGCCAGCAGCCCACCGGAAGGGGGCTGGGACGAGCAGTACTTC.

The rearrangement joins TRBV4-1 to TRBJ1-2, with D hard to call. Germline CDR1 reads MGHRA; CDR2 reads YSYEKL. V was clipped by 0 bases and J by 5 bases, with 10 bases between them. This CDR3 contains 14 residues. Here the CDR3 DNA reads TGCGCCAGCAGCCAAGAGAGGTTCTTTTATGGCTACACCTTC. It specifies CASSQERFFYGYTF.

The CDR3 nucleotides are TGTGCCAGCAGCGTAGGCGGGAGCGGAGAGACCCAGTACTTC. Amino acids: CASSVGGSGETQYF. J is TRBJ2-5 and V is TRBV9; TRBD2 agrees at 7 bases. The CDR3 runs to 14 residues. Trimming at V came to 0 bases and at J to 4 bases, leaving 3 bases not matched to a gene. From germline, CDR1 is SGDLS and CDR2 YYNGEE.

There are many counts of this clonotype. V gene TRBV5-1 combines with J gene TRBJ2-7; 8 bases line up with TRBD1. Germline assignment: CDR1 SGHRS and CDR2 YFSETQ. This CDR3 comprises 14 residues. V lost 1 base, J lost 5 bases, and 5 bases stayed unmatched. The CDR3 loop is CASSLRQGSNEQYF. The CDR3 DNA reads as TGCGCCAGCAGCTTGCGACAGGGGAGCAACGAGCAGTACTTC.

This clonotype was counted many times. This chain joins TRBV7-2 and TRBJ2-3; D might be TRBD1 or TRBD2, each matching 5 bases. The CDR3 spans 16 residues. Trimming pared 3 bases from V and 0 bases from J, leaving 13 bases between. Looked up from germline, CDR1 is SGHTA and CDR2 is FQGNSA. CDR3 residues: CASSFRGGLSTDTQYF. The DNA for the CDR3 is TGTGCCAGCAGCTTCCGGGGCGGACTTAGCACAGATACGCAGTATTTT.

This sequence joins TRBV10-3 and TRBJ1-2, with unresolved D. Germline CDR1 is ENHRY and CDR2 is SYGVKD. CDR3 length: 13 residues. V gave up 6 bases and J gave up 8 bases, with 16 bases separating them. CDR3: CAIRDGLLGGYTF. CDR3 DNA: TGTGCCATCAGGGACGGTCTGCTTGGAGGCTACACCTTC.

The chain couples TRBV10-3 to TRBJ1-5; possibly TRBD1 for D (5 bases). The CDR3 has 14 amino acids. CDR1 and CDR2 (germline): ENHRY, SYGVKD. V lost 5 bases and J lost 1, with 9 bases in between. The CDR3 protein is CAISSGGSNQPQHF. The CDR3 DNA follows: TGTGCCATCAGTTCGGGGGGGAGCAATCAGCCCCAGCATTTT.

The chain recombines TRBV28 with TRBJ2-7; D is uncertain. Between the trimmed V and J ends, which lost 11 bases and 5 bases, there was a span of 19 bases. Looked up from germline, CDR1 is MDHEN and CDR2 is SYDVKM. The CDR3 contains 13 residues. CDR3 DNA: TGTGCCGCTAGGGCCCGGGTAGAAAACGAGCAGTACTTC. This sequence encodes CAARARVENEQYF.

This clonotype was seen a handful of times. The CDR3 reads CSGNNDNEQFF. CDR3 DNA: TGCAGCGGAAACAACGACAATGAGCAGTTCTTC. The V call is TRBV29-1, the J call TRBJ2-1; D call uncertain. Germline lookup yields CDR1 SQVTM and CDR2 ANQGSEA. The V end was cut by 7 bases, the J end by 5 bases, with 9 bases between. The CDR3 contains 11 residues.

The genes are TRBV7-2 and TRBJ2-3; 8 bases agree with TRBD2. The CDR3 spans 16 residues. The V and J ends lost 1 base and 6 bases, in that order; junction bases with no gene match: 9. CDR1 and CDR2 from the germline V gene are SGHTA and FQGNSA. The CDR3 DNA follows: TGTGCCAGCAGCTTAGAGGCGGGGGGCCGTATGGATACGCAGTATTTT. Translating it yields CASSLEAGGRMDTQYF.

The chain carries TRBV27 and TRBJ1-3; 7 bases map to TRBD1. CDR3 length equals 15 residues. Germline CDR1 is MNHEY and CDR2 is SMNVEV (reference sequence). V shed 4 bases, J shed 2 bases, and the junction held 5 bases outside the gene matches. The CDR3 loop reads CASSWTGTAGNTIYF. In DNA, the CDR3 is TGTGCCAGCAGTTGGACTGGGACAGCTGGAAACACCATATATTTT.

V usage is TRBV6-2 or TRBV6-3 and J usage is TRBJ2-7, with 14 bases lining up with TRBD2. V lost 6 bases and J lost 4; bases outside the gene matches: 11. In germline, CDR1 is MNHEY, CDR2 SVGEGT. The CDR3 contains 17 residues. The CDR3 nucleotides are TGTGCCAGCAGACCCCAGACTAGCGGGAGGGCCGGGTACGAGCAGTACTTC. It is translated as CASRPQTSGRAGYEQYF.

The V and J genes are TRBV20-1 and TRBJ1-2; a possible D gene is TRBD1 (5 bases). This CDR3 region has 14 residues. Germline V gene lookup returns CDR1 DFQATT and CDR2 SNEGSKA (reference sequence). Trimming took off 6 bases at V and 3 bases at J, with 17 bases between the two ends. The CDR3 reads CSAPRAGSDYGYTF. CDR3 nucleotide sequence: TGCAGTGCCCCCCGGGCAGGGTCGGACTATGGCTACACCTTC.

This chain connects TRBV6-1 to TRBJ2-3; the D gene is possibly TRBD1 (5 bases). The CDR3 spans 15 residues. V was trimmed by 5 bases and J by 1 base, leaving 13 bases between them. Looked up from germline, CDR1 is MNHNS and CDR2 is SASEGT. The chain's CDR3 is CASSPRARGTDTQYF. CDR3 in DNA: TGTGCCAGCAGTCCCCGGGCCAGGGGCACAGATACGCAGTATTTT.

The V gene is TRBV7-6, the J gene TRBJ2-2, with 7 bases identical to TRBD2. After removal of 1 base from V and 5 bases from J, the junction contained 7 bases not matched to a gene. The CDR3 spans 16 residues. CDR1 SGHVS and CDR2 FNYEAQ come from the germline V gene. The CDR3 DNA is TGTGCCAGCAGCTTAGACGCCACTAGCGTTACCGGGGAGCTGTTTTTT. It encodes CASSLDATSVTGELFF.